Included here is one TCR beta chain sequence, with context. The antigen is not known. This CDR3 comprises 16 residues. Germline V gene data show CDR1 as ENHRY and CDR2 as SYGVKD. The V end lost 0 bases, the J end lost 2 bases, and 13 bases lay between the germline ends. This specimen belongs to a study of cytomegalovirus exposure and HLA in healthy donors. Both 60 Vbeta primers and 13 Jbeta primers went into the PCR. Sequencing was performed with immunoSEQ multiplex PCR; in TCRdb, only in-frame clones are kept and a portion is missing. The sample features tens of thousands of clones, with more than 8% in its top ten. Study-wide results and limits: When analyzed later, the rates of TCR association showed variation by HLA locus, with DRB1 the most and HLA-C the fewest.

This sequence joins TRBV10-3 and TRBJ2-5; weak D call: TRBD2 (5 bases). This receptor was taken from a male donor in good health and CMV-seronegative. Sequencing input: PBMCs. The CDR3 spells CAISESWERLQETQYF. The CDR3 DNA follows: TGTGCCATCAGTGAGTCGTGGGAGAGGTTGCAAGAGACCCAGTACTTC.